Listed below are T cell receptor beta chains from one sample, sequenced in a study of blood T cell repertoires in COVID-19. Measured with immunoSEQ multiplex PCR; TCRdb has only the in-frame clones, and not every one. The sample lists about 270,000 clones, around nine tenths occurring once. Material: PBMCs or T cells enriched from blood (not recorded which). These receptors originate from a woman aged 18 to 35 who had recovered from COVID-19. CDR3s include the opening cysteine and the closing phenylalanine or tryptophan. A D gene is named only where the DNA matches it firmly. Only part of the rows carry a size: once, few, many, or a class if the clone is expanded.

clone size	J gene	D gene	V gene	CDR3 DNA	CDR3 protein
.	TRBJ2-2	.	TRBV27	TGTGCCAGCAGTTTAAGCGCGACCGGGGAGCTGTTTTTT	CASSLSATGELFF
few	TRBJ2-1	.	TRBV28	TGTGCCAGCAGTTTACGGTACAATGAGCAGTTCTTC	CASSLRYNEQFF
.	TRBJ2-7	.	TRBV23-1	TGCGCCAGCAGTCAATTGAGGCGTGAGGGATGCTACGAGCAGTACTTC	CASSQLRREGCYEQYF
.	TRBJ2-3	TRBD2	TRBV5-6	TGTGCCAGCAGCTTGGGACTAGCGGATTTCAGCAGCACAGATACGCAGTATTTT	CASSLGLADFSSTDTQYF
.	TRBJ1-5	.	TRBV27	TGTGCCAGCAGTTTAGATTTCGCAGGAAATCAGCCCCAGCATTTT	CASSLDFAGNQPQHF
.	TRBJ2-3	TRBD2	TRBV5-4	TGTGCCAGCAGCTTGAGGACTAGCGGGGGGACAGATACGCAGTATTTT	CASSLRTSGGTDTQYF
.	TRBJ2-2	.	TRBV7-3	TGTGCCAGCAGCCAAGACCCAGGGAGGCGAACCGGGGAGCTGTTTTTT	CASSQDPGRRTGELFF
.	TRBJ1-6	.	TRBV2	TGTGCCAGCAGTGAAGGGGGGGGGCCCTATAATTCACCCCTCCACTTT	CASSEGGGPYNSPLHF
.	TRBJ2-1	TRBD2	TRBV19	TGTGCCAGTATCTCCCTCAGCGGGAGCCCATACAATGAGCAGTTCTTC	CASISLSGSPYNEQFF
.	TRBJ2-5	TRBD2	TRBV10-2	TGCGCCAGCAGCAAAGTTAGCGGGAGGCGCCAAGAGACCCAGTACTTC	CASSKVSGRRQETQYF
.	TRBJ2-7	TRBD2	TRBV19	TGTGCCAGTAGTTGGGTGGGGGGGACCTACGAGCAGTACTTC	CASSWVGGTYEQYF
.	TRBJ2-1	TRBD2	TRBV6-2/TRBV6-3	TGTGCCAGCAGTTACCTTGAGCGGGGAGGGAGTGAGCAGTTCTTC	CASSYLERGGSEQFF
.	TRBJ2-1	.	TRBV28	TGTGCCAGCAGTACCCAGCGGTACTCCTACAATGAGCAGTTCTTC	CASSTQRYSYNEQFF
.	TRBJ1-5	.	TRBV28	TGTGCCACCACTGGGACAAATAGGAAAAATCAGCCCCAGCATTTT	CATTGTNRKNQPQHF
few	TRBJ1-2	TRBD1	TRBV5-4	TGTGCCAGCAGCGAGGGACAGGGCACCTATGGCTACACCTTC	CASSEGQGTYGYTF
.	TRBJ1-1	.	TRBV28	TGTGCCAGCAGCTACACGGGGAACACTGAAGCTTTCTTT	CASSYTGNTEAFF
.	TRBJ2-1	TRBD1	TRBV19	TGTGCCAGTAGTATAGGCGGGACAGGGTCAGATGAGCAGTTCTTC	CASSIGGTGSDEQFF
.	TRBJ2-3	TRBD2	TRBV3-1/TRBV3-2	TGTGCCAGCAGCTCCCAGACTAGCGGATGGGATACGCAGTATTTT	CASSSQTSGWDTQYF
.	TRBJ2-1	TRBD1	TRBV9	TGTGCCAGCAGCGCAACCGGGACAGGGGTTTTGGATGAGCAGTTCTTC	CASSATGTGVLDEQFF
once	TRBJ2-7	.	TRBV10-1	TGCGCCAGCAGTGAGAAAGGGGCAGGGGATCTCTACGAGCAGTACTTC	CASSEKGAGDLYEQYF
.	TRBJ1-1	.	TRBV30	TGTGCCTGGAGTGGAAGGACAGTGTACACTGAAGCTTTCTTT	CAWSGRTVYTEAFF
.	TRBJ2-7	TRBD1	TRBV9	TGTGCCAGCAGCGATGACAGGGGCTACGAGCAGTACTTC	CASSDDRGYEQYF
.	TRBJ1-1	.	TRBV18	TGTGCCAGCTCCCCTGGGGCCGGGACTGAAGCTTTCTTT	CASSPGAGTEAFF
few	TRBJ2-7	TRBD1	TRBV19	TGTGCCAGTAGTATCCTTACAGGGGGCGCATACGAGCAGTACTTC	CASSILTGGAYEQYF
.	TRBJ2-3	.	TRBV7-9	TGTGCCAGCAGCCTATCCGGGACAAAGAGCACAGATACGCAGTATTTT	CASSLSGTKSTDTQYF
.	TRBJ1-4	.	TRBV6-4	TGTGCCAGCAGTGACATGTCGCGACAGCAGACATGGATGACTAATGAAAAACTGTTTTTT	CASSDMSRQQTWMTNEKLFF
.	TRBJ2-5	TRBD1	TRBV25-1	TGTGCCAGCTCCGACAGGGGCGGAATTGGGACCCAGTACTTC	CASSDRGGIGTQYF